A single TCR beta chain is shown here with its context. Its antigen is unknown. These data belong to a study of lymphopenia after photon versus proton radiotherapy. Overall study findings and caveats: After lymphocyte nadir, photon-treated repertoires showed oligoclonal expansion, especially CD8+ Temra. Under photons, naive T cells and diversity fell while effector/memory populations rose. A bigger post-nadir fall in TCR diversity correlated inversely with survival time in deceased patients.

Repertoires were generated with immunoSEQ multiplex PCR, while TCRdb's copy carries only in-frame clones and drops some. Among 42,000 or so clones, approximately 82% were seen once, and the ten largest hold 20% to 25%. The CDR3 is 14 amino acids. The V end was cut by 8 bases, the J end by 6 bases, with 19 bases between. CDR1 is MNHNS and CDR2 is SASEGT in the germline V gene. V and J are TRBV6-1 and TRBJ1-1; D gene uncertain. This TCR came from a woman aged 70-85 years with pancreatic cancer. The sample in question was peripheral blood, obtained from a patient treated with proton-based radiotherapy. The CDR3 loop reads CASVIGGFGAEAFF. As DNA, the CDR3 is TGTGCCAGCGTGATAGGAGGGTTCGGCGCTGAAGCTTTCTTT.